The 10 T cell receptor beta chains below all came from one sample that was sequenced in a study of cytomegalovirus exposure and HLA in healthy donors. 60 Vbeta and 13 Jbeta primers were used in PCR. Only in-frame clones appear in the TCRdb table, and some are missing; sequencing was by immunoSEQ multiplex PCR. The sample holds just over 150,000 clones; roughly 90% are singletons and the top ten take approximately 2%. The sequenced sample consisted of PBMCs. Every receptor here comes from a woman between 18 and 29 years old in good health and CMV-seronegative.

V is TRBV5-1 and J is TRBJ1-5; D perhaps matches TRBD1 (6 bases). The CDR3 length is 14 residues. The ends were cut back, 2 bases at V and 4 bases at J, with 10 bases in the middle. Germline V gene data show CDR1 as SGHRS and CDR2 as YFSETQ. Here the CDR3 DNA reads TGCGCCAGCAGCTTTACAGGGTTGAATCAGCCCCAGCATTTT. As protein: CASSFTGLNQPQHF. Supplemented by reference TRBV5-1 and TRBJ1-5, the full variable domain reads KAGVTQTPRYLIKTRGQQVTLSCSPISGHRSVSWYQQTPGQGLQFLFEYFSETQRNKGNFPGRFSGRQFSNSRSEMNVSTLELGDSALYLCASSFTGLNQPQHFGDGTRLSIL.

Only one count was recorded for this clone. This chain joins TRBV27 and TRBJ2-7; 14 bases are shared with TRBD2. The trim removed 8 bases at V and 2 bases at J, leaving 5 bases unmatched. This CDR3 contains 15 residues. Germline V CDR1 and CDR2: MNHEY, SMNVEV (reference sequence). Here the CDR3 DNA reads TGTGCCAGCGCACCGGGACTAGCGGGAGCCTACGAGCAGTACTTC. It encodes CASAPGLAGAYEQYF.

The J gene is TRBJ2-1, the V gene TRBV11-2; D ambiguous. The CDR3 sequence is 12 residues long. The germline gives CDR1 SGHAT, CDR2 FQNNGV. Trimming left V 4 bases short and J 9 bases short, with 10 bases between. The CDR3, as DNA: TGTGCCAGCAGCTGGGCAACTGGTGAGCAGTTCTTC. Its translation: CASSWATGEQFF.

The rearrangement uses TRBV27 and TRBJ1-2, with a weak D call TRBD1 (6 bases). Trimming removed 2 bases from V and 2 bases from J, with 9 bases in between. The germline V gene encodes CDR1 MNHEY and CDR2 SMNVEV (reference sequence). The CDR3 contains 14 residues. The CDR3 DNA sequence: TGTGCCAGCAGTTTAGTAGGGGGAAACTATGGCTACACCTTC. It specifies CASSLVGGNYGYTF.

This chain links TRBV19 with TRBJ1-1; TRBD1 agrees at 8 bases. CDR1 is LNHDA, CDR2 SQIVND, per germline (reference sequence). The CDR3 loop spans 14 amino acids. V shed 10 bases and J 1 base; nucleotides not matched to a gene: 8. CDR3 DNA: TGTGCCACCCGGACAGGGATGGGGAACACTGAAGCTTTCTTT. Its protein is CATRTGMGNTEAFF.

The chain links TRBV30 to TRBJ1-4, with D unclear. The V and J ends lost 5 bases and 8 bases respectively, with 12 bases between them. The germline CDR1 and CDR2 sequences are GTSNPN and SVGIG (reference sequence). The CDR3 runs 12 residues. This CDR3 is CAWDPGGEKLFF. CDR3 DNA sequence: TGTGCCTGGGACCCCGGCGGCGAAAAACTGTTTTTT.

The rearrangement joins TRBV15 to TRBJ2-1; TRBD2 agrees at 16 bases. V lost 3 bases to trimming and J lost 0 bases; unmatched junction nucleotides: 2. The CDR3 loop spans 18 amino acids. Germline CDR1 is LNHNV and CDR2 is YYDKDF (reference sequence). The CDR3 protein is CATSRGTSGRDSYNEQFF. In DNA, the CDR3 is TGTGCCACCAGCAGGGGGACTAGCGGGAGGGACTCCTACAATGAGCAGTTCTTC.

This clone was seen a few times. This chain links TRBV28 with TRBJ1-1; D call uncertain. Germline V lookup: CDR1 MDHEN, CDR2 SYDVKM. This CDR3 has 12 residues. The V gene lost 5 bases and the J gene lost 1 base, with 5 bases spanning the gap. The CDR3 DNA follows: TGTGCCAGCAGTCTCAGGAACACTGAAGCTTTCTTT. It encodes CASSLRNTEAFF.

This clone has just a few counts. The V call is TRBV7-9, the J call TRBJ2-3, with 9 bases aligning to TRBD1. Unmatched junction bases numbered 9, after V lost 8 bases and J lost 3 bases. The CDR3 has 15 amino acids. Germline V lookup: CDR1 SEHNR, CDR2 FQNEAQ (reference sequence). Here the CDR3 DNA reads TGTGCCAGCGCCGCCGGGACAGGGCGAACAGATACGCAGTATTTT. Protein product: CASAAGTGRTDTQYF.

The J gene is TRBJ2-7, the V gene TRBV6-5; D unclear. Between the trimmed V and J ends, which lost 6 bases and 7 bases, there was a span of 10 bases. The CDR3 is 11 residues long. The germline V gene has CDR1 MNHEY and CDR2 SVGAGI. In DNA form, the CDR3 reads TGTGCCAGCAGAGTATTAGATGAGCAGTACTTC. It is translated as CASRVLDEQYF.